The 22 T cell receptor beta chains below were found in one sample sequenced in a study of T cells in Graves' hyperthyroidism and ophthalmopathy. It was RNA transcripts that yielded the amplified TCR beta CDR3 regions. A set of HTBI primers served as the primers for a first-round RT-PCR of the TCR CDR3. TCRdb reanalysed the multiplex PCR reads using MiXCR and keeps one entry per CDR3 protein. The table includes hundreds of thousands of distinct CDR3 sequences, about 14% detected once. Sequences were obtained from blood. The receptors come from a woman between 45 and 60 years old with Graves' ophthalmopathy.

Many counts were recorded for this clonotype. CDR3 protein: CATRTSGSADTQYF. The CDR3 coding sequence is TGCGCCACCCGGACTAGCGGGAGTGCAGATACGCAGTATTTT. This rearrangement joins TRBV5-1 to TRBJ2-3; 13 positions match TRBD2. Losses at the gene ends were 9 bases for V and 4 bases for J; bases not matched to a gene: 5. This CDR3 spans 14 amino acids. Germline V CDR1 and CDR2: SGHRS, YFSETQ.

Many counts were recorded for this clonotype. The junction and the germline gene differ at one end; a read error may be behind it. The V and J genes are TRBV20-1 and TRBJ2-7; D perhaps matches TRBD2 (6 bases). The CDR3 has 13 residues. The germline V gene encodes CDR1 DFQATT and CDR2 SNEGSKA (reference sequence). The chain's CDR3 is CSARAGPSYEQYF. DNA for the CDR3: TGCAGTGCGAGAGCGGGCCCCTCCTACGAGCAGTACTTC.

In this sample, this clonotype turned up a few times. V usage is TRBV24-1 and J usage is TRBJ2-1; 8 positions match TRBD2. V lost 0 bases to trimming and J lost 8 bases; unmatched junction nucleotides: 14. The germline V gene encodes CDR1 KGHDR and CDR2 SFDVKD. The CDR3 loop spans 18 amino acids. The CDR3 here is CATSDLAPGAGGLDEQFF. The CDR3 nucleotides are TGTGCCACCAGTGATTTGGCCCCTGGGGCGGGAGGTCTGGATGAGCAGTTCTTC.

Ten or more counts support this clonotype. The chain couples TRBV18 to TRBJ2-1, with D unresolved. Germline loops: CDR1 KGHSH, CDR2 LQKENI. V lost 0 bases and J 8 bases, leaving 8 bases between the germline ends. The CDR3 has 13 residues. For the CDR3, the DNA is TGTGCCAGCTCACCACCTGCCCGGGATGAGCAGTTCTTC. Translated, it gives CASSPPARDEQFF. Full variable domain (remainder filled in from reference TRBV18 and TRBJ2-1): NAGVMQNPRHLVRRRGQEARLRCSPMKGHSHVYWYRQLPEEGLKFMVYLQKENIIDESGMPKERFSAEFPKEGPSILRIQQVVRGDSAAYFCASSPPARDEQFFGPGTRLTVL.

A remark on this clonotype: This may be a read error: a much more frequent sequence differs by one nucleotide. This chain's CDR3 is CATSHNSGRANIQYF. DNA of the CDR3: TGTGCCACCAGCCACAACTCTGGCAGGGCTAACATTCAGTACTTC. The rearrangement uses TRBV7-2 and TRBJ2-4; a weak D match, TRBD1 (5 bases). The germline V gene has CDR1 SGHTA and CDR2 FQGNSA. This CDR3 spans 15 amino acids.

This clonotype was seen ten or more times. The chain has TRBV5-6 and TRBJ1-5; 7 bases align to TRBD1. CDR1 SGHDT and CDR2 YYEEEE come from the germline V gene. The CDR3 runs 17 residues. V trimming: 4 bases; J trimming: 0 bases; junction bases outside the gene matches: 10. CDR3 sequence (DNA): TGTGCCAGCAGCGAGGCCAGGGGGTCACTTAGCAATCAGCCCCAGCATTTT. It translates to CASSEARGSLSNQPQHF.

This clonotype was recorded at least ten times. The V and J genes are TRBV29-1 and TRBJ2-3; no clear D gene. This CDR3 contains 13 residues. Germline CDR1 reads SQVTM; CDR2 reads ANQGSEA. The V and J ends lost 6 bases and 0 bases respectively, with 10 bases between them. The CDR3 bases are TGCAGCGTCTTTGACGGGAGCACAGATACGCAGTATTTT. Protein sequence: CSVFDGSTDTQYF.

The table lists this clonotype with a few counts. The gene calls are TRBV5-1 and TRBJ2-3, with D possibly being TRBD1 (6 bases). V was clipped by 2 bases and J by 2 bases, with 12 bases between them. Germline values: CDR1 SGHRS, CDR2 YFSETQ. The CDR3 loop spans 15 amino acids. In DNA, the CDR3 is TGCGCCAGCAGCTTAATGGACAGACACACAGATACGCAGTATTTT. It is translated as CASSLMDRHTDTQYF.

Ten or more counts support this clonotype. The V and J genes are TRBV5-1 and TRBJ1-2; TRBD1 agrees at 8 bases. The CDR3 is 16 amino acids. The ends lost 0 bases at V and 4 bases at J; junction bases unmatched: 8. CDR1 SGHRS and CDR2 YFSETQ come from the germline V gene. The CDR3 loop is CASSLGWTGRSYGYTF. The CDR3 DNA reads TGCGCCAGCAGCTTGGGATGGACAGGGAGGAGCTATGGCTACACCTTC.

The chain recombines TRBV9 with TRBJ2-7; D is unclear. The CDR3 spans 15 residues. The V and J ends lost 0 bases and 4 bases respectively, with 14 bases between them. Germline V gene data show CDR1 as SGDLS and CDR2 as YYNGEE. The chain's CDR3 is CASSVGAQSVYEQYF. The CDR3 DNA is TGTGCCAGCAGCGTAGGGGCACAATCTGTTTACGAGCAGTACTTC.

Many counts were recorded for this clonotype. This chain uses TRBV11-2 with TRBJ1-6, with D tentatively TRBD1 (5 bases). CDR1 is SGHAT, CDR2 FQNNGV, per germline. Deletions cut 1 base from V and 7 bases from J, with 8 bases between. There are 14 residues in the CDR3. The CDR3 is CASSLGWGNSPLHF. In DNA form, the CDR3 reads TGTGCCAGCAGCTTAGGGTGGGGGAATTCACCCCTCCACTTT.

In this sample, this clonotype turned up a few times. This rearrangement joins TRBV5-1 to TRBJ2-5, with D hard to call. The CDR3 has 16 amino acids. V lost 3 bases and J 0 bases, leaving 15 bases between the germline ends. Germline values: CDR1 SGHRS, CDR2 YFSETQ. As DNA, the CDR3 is TGCGCCAGCAGCTCAAGACAAGTACTGTACCAAGAGACCCAGTACTTC. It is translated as CASSSRQVLYQETQYF.

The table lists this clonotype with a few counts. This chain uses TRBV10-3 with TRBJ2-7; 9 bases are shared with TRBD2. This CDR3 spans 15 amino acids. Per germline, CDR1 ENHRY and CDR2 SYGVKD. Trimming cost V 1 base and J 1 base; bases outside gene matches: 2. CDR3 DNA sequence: TGTGCCATCAGTGAGTTGACTAGCGGTTCCTACGAGCAGTACTTC. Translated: CAISELTSGSYEQYF.

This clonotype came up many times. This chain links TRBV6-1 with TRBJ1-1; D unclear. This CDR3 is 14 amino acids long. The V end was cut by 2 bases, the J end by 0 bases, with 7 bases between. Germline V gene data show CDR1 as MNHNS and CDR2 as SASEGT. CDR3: CASSEYVLNTEAFF. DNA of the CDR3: TGTGCCAGCAGTGAATATGTACTGAACACTGAAGCTTTCTTT.

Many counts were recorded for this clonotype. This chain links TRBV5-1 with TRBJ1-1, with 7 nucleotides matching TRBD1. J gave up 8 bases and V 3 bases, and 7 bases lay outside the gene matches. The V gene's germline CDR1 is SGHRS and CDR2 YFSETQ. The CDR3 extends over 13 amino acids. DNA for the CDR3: TGCGCCAGCAGCTCAGACAGGGTTGCCGAAGCTTTCTTT. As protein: CASSSDRVAEAFF.

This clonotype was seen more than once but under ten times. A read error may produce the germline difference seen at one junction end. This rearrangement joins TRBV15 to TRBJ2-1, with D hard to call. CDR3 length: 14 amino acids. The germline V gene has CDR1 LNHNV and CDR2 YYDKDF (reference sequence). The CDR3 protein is CATGSPPRYNEQFF. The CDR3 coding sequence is TGTGCCACCGGCAGTCCCCCGCGGTACAATGAGCAGTTCTTC.

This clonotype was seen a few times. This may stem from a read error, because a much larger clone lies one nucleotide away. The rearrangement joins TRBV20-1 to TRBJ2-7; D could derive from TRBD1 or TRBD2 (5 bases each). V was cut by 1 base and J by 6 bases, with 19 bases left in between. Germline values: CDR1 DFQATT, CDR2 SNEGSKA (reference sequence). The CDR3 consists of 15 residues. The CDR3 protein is CSARVPGRQACEQYF. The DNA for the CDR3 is TGCAGTGCTAGAGTTCCGGGACGACAAGCCTGCGAGCAGTACTTC.

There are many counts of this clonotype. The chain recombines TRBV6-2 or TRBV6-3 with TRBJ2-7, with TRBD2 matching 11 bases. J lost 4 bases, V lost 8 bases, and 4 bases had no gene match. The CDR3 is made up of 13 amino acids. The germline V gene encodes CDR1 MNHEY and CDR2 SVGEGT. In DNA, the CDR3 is TGTGCCAGCGCTAGGACTAGCGGGTACGAGCAGTACTTC. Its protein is CASARTSGYEQYF.

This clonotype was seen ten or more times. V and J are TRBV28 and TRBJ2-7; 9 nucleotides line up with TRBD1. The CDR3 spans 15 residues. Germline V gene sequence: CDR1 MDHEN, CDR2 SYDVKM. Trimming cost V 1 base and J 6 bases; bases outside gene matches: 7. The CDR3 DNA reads TGTGCCAGCAGTTTATTTGGGACAGGGAGGAGCGAGCAGTACTTC. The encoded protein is CASSLFGTGRSEQYF.

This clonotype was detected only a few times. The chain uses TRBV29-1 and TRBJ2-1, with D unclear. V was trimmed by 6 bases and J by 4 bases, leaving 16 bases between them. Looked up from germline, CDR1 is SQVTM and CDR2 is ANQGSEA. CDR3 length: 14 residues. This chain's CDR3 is CSVEDRVEYNEQFF. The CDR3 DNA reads TGCAGCGTCGAGGACCGGGTGGAGTACAATGAGCAGTTCTTC.

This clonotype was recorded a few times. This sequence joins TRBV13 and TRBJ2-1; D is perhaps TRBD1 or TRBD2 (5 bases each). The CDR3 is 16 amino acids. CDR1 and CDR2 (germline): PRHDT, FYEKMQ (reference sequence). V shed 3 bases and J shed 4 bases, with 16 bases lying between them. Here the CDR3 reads CASSFRTGGLYNEQFF. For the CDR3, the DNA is TGTGCCAGCAGCTTCCGCACAGGAGGTCTTTACAATGAGCAGTTCTTC. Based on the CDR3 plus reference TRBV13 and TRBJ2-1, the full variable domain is AAGVIQSPRHLIKEKRETATLKCYPIPRHDTVYWYQQGPGQDPQFLISFYEKMQSDKGSIPDRFSAQQFSDYHSELNMSSLELGDSALYFCASSFRTGGLYNEQFFGPGTRLTVL.

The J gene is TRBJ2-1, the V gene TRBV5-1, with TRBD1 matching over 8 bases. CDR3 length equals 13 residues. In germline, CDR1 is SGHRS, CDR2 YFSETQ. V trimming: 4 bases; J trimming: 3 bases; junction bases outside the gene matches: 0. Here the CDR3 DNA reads TGCGCCAGCAGCGGGACAGGCTACAATGAGCAGTTCTTC. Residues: CASSGTGYNEQFF.